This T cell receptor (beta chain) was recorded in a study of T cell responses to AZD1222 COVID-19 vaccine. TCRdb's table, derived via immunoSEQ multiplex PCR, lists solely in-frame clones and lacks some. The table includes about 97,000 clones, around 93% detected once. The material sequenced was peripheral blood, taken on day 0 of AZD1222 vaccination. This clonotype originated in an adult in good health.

The CDR3 sequence: CASRETSMAADTQYF. The DNA for the CDR3 is TGTGCCAGCAGAGAGACTAGTATGGCTGCAGATACGCAGTATTTT. This rearrangement joins TRBV7-3 to TRBJ2-3; maybe TRBD2 (6 bases). CDR1 and CDR2 (germline): SGHTA, FQGTGA. The CDR3 sequence is 15 residues long. The V gene lost 6 bases and the J gene lost 4 bases, with 17 bases spanning the gap.